The clone carrying this T cell receptor (beta chain) was seen repeatedly, ten times or more. What it binds is not known. The data belong to a study of T cells after posttransplantation cyclophosphamide. CDR3 length equals 15 residues. V was shortened by 4 bases and J by 6 bases, with 17 bases between the two germline ends. CDR1 and CDR2 from the germline V gene are SGHRS and YFSETQ. The table came from immunoSEQ multiplex PCR; TCRdb's copy has only in-frame clones and leaves some out. This record lists approximately 41,000 clones, none seen once only, and the top ten clones contain 2.5%. General study results and limits: Blood and skin or GI T cell repertoires showed limited TRB overlap.

This chain links TRBV5-1 with TRBJ2-1; tentatively, D is TRBD2 (5 bases). The source material was PBMCs. The TCR originated in a middle-aged man in good health, CMV-negative, and a related stem cell transplant donor. The chain's CDR3 is CASSIASPRVNEQFF. CDR3 DNA: TGCGCCAGCAGCATAGCTAGCCCTAGGGTCAATGAGCAGTTCTTC.